This TCR beta chain stems from a study of blood T cell repertoires in COVID-19. In the source study's methods: Amplification of reference gene primers provided the estimated nucleated cell counts. Method: immunoSEQ multiplex PCR; TCRdb's copy keeps in-frame clones and lacks some. V, J and clone size were drawn from that table, and D and trimming were deduced from the DNA. The sample has 200,000 to 300,000 clones, 75% to 85% seen once. Followed over time, Seattle patients had been enrolled while infection was active. V was clipped by 6 bases and J by 5 bases, with 7 bases between them. In germline, CDR1 is DFQATT, CDR2 SNEGSKA (reference sequence). This CDR3 comprises 10 residues.

The TCR was taken from a man aged 45-65 years with COVID-19, enrolled during active disease. The source material was peripheral blood. The rearrangement links TRBV20-1 to TRBJ1-2; D uncertain. The chain's CDR3 is CSAPEYGYTF. The CDR3 DNA sequence: TGCAGTGCCCCAGAATATGGCTACACCTTC.